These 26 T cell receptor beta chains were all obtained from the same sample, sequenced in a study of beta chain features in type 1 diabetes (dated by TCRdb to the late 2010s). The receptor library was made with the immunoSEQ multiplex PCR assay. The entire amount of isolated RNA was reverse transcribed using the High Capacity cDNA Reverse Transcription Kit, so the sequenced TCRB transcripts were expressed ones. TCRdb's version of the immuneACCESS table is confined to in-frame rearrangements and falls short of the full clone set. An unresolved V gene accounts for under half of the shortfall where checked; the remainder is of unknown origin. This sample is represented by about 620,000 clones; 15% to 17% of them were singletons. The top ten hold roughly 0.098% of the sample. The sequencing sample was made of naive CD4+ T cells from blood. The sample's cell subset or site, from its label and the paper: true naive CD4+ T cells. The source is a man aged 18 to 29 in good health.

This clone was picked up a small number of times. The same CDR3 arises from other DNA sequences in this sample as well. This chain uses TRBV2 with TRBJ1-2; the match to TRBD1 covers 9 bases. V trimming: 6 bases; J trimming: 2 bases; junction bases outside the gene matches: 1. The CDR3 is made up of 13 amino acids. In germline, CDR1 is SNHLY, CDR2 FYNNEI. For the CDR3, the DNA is TGTGCCAGCAGCGGGACAGGGAACTATGGCTACACCTTC. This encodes CASSGTGNYGYTF.

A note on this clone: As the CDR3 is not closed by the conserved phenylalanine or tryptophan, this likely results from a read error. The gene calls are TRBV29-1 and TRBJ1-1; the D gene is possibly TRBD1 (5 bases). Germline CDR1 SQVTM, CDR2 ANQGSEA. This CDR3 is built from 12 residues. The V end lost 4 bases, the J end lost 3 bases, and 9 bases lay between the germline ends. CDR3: CSVARGDTEAFL. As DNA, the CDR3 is TGCAGCGTTGCGAGGGGCGACACTGAAGCTTTCCTT.

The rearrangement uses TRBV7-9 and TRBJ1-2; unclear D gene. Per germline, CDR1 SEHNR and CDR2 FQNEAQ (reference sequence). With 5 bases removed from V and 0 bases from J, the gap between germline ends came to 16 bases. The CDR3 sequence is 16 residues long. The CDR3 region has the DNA TGTGCCAGCAGCCCGAGGGCCGGAGCTTCTAACTATGGCTACACCTTC. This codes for CASSPRAGASNYGYTF.

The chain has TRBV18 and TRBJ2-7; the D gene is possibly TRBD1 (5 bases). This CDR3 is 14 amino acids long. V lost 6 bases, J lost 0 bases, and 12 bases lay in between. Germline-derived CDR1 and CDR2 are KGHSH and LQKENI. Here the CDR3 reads CASSQSGASYEQYF. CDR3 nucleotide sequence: TGTGCCAGCTCGCAATCTGGGGCCTCCTACGAGCAGTACTTC.

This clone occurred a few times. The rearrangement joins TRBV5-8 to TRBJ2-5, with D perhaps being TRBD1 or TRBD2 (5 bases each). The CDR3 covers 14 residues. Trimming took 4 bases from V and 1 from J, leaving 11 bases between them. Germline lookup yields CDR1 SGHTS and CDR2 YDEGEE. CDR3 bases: TGTGCCAGCAGCCGACGGGACCTCCAAGAGACCCAGTACTTC. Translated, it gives CASSRRDLQETQYF.

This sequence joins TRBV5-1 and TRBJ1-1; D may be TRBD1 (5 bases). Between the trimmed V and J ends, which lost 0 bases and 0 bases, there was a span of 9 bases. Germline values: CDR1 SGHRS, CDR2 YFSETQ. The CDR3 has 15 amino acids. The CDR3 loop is CASSLGLGVNTEAFF. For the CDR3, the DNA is TGCGCCAGCAGCTTGGGATTAGGGGTGAACACTGAAGCTTTCTTT.

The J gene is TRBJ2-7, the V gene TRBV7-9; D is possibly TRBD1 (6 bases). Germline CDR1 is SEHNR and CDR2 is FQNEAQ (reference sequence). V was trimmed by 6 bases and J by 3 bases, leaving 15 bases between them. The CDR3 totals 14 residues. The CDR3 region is CASRSSGHYYEQYF. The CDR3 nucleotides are TGTGCCAGCAGGTCCTCGGGACACTACTACGAGCAGTACTTC. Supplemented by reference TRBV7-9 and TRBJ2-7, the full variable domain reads DTGVSQNPRHKITKRGQNVTFRCDPISEHNRLYWYRQTLGQGPEFLTYFQNEAQLEKSRLLSDRFSAERPKGSFSTLEIQRTEQGDSAMYLCASRSSGHYYEQYFGPGTRLTVT.

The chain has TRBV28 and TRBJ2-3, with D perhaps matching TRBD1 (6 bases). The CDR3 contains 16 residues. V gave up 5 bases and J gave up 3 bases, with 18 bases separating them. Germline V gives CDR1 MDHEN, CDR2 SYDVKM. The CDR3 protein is CASSRTGTPKTDTQYF. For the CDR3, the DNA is TGTGCCAGCAGTCGCACCGGGACACCCAAGACAGATACGCAGTATTTT. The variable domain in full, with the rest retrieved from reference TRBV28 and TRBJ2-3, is DVKVTQSSRYLVKRTGEKVFLECVQDMDHENMFWYRQDPGLGLRLIYFSYDVKMKEKGDIPEGYSVSREKKERFSLILESASTNQTSMYLCASSRTGTPKTDTQYFGPGTRLTVL.

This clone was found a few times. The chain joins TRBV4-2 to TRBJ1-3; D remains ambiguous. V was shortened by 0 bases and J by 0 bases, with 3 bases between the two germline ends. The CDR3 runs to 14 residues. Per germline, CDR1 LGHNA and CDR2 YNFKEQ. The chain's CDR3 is CASSQDVSGNTIYF. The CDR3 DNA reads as TGTGCCAGCAGCCAAGATGTCTCTGGAAACACCATATATTTT.

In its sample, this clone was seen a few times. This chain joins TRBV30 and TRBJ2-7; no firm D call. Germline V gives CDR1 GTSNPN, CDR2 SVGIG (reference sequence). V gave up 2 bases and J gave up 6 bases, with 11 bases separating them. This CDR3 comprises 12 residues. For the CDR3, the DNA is TGTGCCTGGAGTAGGACGCAGCTCGAGCAGTACTTC. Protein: CAWSRTQLEQYF.

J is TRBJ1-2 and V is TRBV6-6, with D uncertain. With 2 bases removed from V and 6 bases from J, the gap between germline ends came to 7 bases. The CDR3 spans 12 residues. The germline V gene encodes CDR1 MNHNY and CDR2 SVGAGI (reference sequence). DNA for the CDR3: TGTGCCAGCAGTTACGCGGCAGATGGCTACACCTTC. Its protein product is CASSYAADGYTF.

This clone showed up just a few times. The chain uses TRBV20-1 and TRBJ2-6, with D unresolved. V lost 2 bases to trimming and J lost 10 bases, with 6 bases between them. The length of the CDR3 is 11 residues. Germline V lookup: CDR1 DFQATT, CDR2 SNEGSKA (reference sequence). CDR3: CSARPQNVLTF. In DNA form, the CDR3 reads TGCAGTGCTAGACCTCAGAACGTCCTGACTTTC.

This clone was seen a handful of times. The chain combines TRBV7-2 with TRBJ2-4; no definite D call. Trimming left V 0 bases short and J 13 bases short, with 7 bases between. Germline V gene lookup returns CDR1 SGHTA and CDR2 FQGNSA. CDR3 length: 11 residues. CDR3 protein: CASSLAALQYF. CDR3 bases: TGTGCCAGCAGCTTAGCCGCCCTCCAGTACTTC. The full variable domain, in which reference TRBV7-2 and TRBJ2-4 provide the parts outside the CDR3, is GAGVSQSPSNKVTEKGKDVELRCDPISGHTALYWYRQSLGQGLEFLIYFQGNSAPDKSGLPSDRFSAERTGGSVSTLTIQRTQQEDSAVYLCASSLAALQYFGAGTRLSVL.

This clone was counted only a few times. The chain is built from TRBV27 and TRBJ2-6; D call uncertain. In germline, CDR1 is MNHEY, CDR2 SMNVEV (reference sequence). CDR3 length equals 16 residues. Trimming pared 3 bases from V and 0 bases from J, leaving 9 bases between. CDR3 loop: CASSFSAFSGANVLTF. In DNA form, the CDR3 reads TGTGCCAGCAGTTTTTCAGCCTTCTCTGGGGCCAACGTCCTGACTTTC.

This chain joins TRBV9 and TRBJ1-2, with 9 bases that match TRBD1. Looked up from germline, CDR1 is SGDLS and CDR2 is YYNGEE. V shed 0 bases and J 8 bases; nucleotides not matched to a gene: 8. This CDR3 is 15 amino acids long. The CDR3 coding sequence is TGTGCCAGCAGCGTAGTCGGCCGGGACAGGGAGGGCTACACCTTC. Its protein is CASSVVGRDREGYTF.

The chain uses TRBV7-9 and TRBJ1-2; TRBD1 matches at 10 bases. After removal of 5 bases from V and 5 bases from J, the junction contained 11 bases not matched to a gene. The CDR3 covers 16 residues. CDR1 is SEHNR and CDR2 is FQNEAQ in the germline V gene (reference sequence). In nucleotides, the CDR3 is TGTGCCAGCAGCCATCGACAGGGGGCAATAGCTTATGGCTACACCTTC. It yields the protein CASSHRQGAIAYGYTF.

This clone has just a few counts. The CDR3 reads CASTTPRYDSAMGTEAFF. The CDR3 DNA sequence: TGTGCCAGCACTACACCTCGATACGACAGTGCCATGGGCACTGAAGCTTTCTTT. This rearrangement joins TRBV28 to TRBJ1-1; TRBD1 is a possible D gene (5 bases). V was clipped by 7 bases and J by 4 bases, with 28 bases between them. CDR3 size: 18 residues. The V gene's germline CDR1 is MDHEN and CDR2 SYDVKM.

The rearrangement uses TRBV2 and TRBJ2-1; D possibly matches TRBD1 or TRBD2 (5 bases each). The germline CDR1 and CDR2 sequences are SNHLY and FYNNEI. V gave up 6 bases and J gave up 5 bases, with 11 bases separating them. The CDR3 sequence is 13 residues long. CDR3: CASSEVGDNEQFF. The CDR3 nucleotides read TGTGCCAGCAGCGAGGTGGGGGACAATGAGCAGTTCTTC.

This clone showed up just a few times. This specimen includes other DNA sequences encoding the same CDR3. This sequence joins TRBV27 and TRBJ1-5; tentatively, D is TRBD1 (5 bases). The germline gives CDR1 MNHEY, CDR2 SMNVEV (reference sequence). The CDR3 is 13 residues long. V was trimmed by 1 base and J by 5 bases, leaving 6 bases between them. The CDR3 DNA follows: TGTGCCAGCAGTTTATTGGGGGATCAGCCCCAGCATTTT. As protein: CASSLLGDQPQHF.

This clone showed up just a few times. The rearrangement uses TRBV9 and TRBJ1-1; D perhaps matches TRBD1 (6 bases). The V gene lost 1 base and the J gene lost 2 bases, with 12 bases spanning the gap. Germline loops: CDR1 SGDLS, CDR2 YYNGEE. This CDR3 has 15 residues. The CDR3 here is CASSVSGDGNTEAFF. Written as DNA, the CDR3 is TGTGCCAGCAGCGTATCAGGGGATGGTAACACTGAAGCTTTCTTT.

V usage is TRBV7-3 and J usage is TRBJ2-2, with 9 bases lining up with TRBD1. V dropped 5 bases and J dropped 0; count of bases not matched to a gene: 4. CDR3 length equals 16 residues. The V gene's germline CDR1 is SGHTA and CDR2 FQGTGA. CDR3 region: CASSLRTGANTGELFF. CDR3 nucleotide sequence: TGTGCCAGCAGCCTGAGGACAGGGGCGAACACCGGGGAGCTGTTTTTT.

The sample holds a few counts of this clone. CDR3 residues: CSVGSQGYGYTF. DNA of the CDR3: TGCAGCGTTGGTTCGCAGGGTTATGGCTACACCTTC. The chain carries TRBV29-1 and TRBJ1-2; D might be TRBD1 (5 bases). Germline CDR1 is SQVTM and CDR2 is ANQGSEA. CDR3 length equals 12 residues. Trimming removed 4 bases at V and 5 bases at J, with 11 bases between.

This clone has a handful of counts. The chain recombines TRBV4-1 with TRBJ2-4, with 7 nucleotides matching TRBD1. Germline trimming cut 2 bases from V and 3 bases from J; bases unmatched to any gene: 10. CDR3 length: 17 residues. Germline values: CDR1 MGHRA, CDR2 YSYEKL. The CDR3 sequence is CASSQLLTGTLKNIQYF. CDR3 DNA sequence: TGCGCCAGCAGCCAACTATTGACAGGGACCCTCAAAAACATTCAGTACTTC.

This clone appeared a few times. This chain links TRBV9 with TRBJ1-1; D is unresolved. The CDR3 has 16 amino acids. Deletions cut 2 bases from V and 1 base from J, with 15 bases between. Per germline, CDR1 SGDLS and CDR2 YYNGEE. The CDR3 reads CASSVSSVSRNTEAFF. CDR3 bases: TGTGCCAGCAGCGTTAGTTCCGTGAGTAGGAACACTGAAGCTTTCTTT.

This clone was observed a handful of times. CDR3 in amino acids: CASSPPVLNYGYTF. CDR3 coding DNA: TGTGCCAGCAGCCCCCCAGTCCTTAACTATGGCTACACCTTC. The chain couples TRBV9 to TRBJ1-2; D is ambiguous. CDR1 SGDLS and CDR2 YYNGEE come from the germline V gene. This CDR3 spans 14 amino acids. V lost 4 bases and J 1 base, leaving 11 bases between the germline ends. The full variable domain, rest sourced from reference TRBV9 and TRBJ1-2, is DSGVTQTPKHLITATGQRVTLRCSPRSGDLSVYWYQQSLDQGLQFLIQYYNGEERAKGNILERFSAQQFPDLHSELNLSSLELGDSALYFCASSPPVLNYGYTFGSGTRLTVV.

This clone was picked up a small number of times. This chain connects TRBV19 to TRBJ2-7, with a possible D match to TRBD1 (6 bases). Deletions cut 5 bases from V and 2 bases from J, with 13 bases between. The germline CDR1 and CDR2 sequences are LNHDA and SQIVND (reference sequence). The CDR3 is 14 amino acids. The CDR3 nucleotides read TGTGCCAGTAGTGTAACAGGGTTCACCTACGAGCAGTACTTC. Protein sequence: CASSVTGFTYEQYF.